The 19 T cell receptor beta chains below come from one sample, sequenced in a study of blood T cell repertoires in COVID-19. Assay used: immunoSEQ multiplex PCR; TCRdb lists only in-frame clones, some missing. The data show 140,000 or so clones, around nine tenths seen once. The sample comprised peripheral blood. These receptors all come from a human donor in a cohort sampled during active COVID-19.

The genes are TRBV3-1 (or the pseudogene TRBV3-2) and TRBJ2-5; 10 bases fit TRBD2. This CDR3 has 15 amino acids. The ends lost 6 bases at V and 6 bases at J; junction bases unmatched: 10. Germline assignment: CDR1 LGHDT and CDR2 YNNKEL (reference sequence). In nucleotides, the CDR3 is TGTGCCAGCAGATCCGGAGCGGGGGGGCCAAAGACCCAGTACTTC. Its translation is CASRSGAGGPKTQYF.

The genes are TRBV19 and TRBJ1-1; D is perhaps TRBD1 (5 bases). The CDR3 covers 14 residues. V was pared by 6 bases and J by 5 bases, with 16 bases between. Germline CDR1 reads LNHDA; CDR2 reads SQIVND (reference sequence). CDR3: CASSIGTAGTEAFF. The CDR3 DNA follows: TGTGCCAGTAGCATCGGGACGGCGGGGACTGAAGCTTTCTTT.

This chain links TRBV7-6 with TRBJ2-7; D gene ambiguous. Germline V gene sequence: CDR1 SGHVS, CDR2 FNYEAQ. V gave up 5 bases and J gave up 2 bases, with 13 bases separating them. The CDR3 spans 14 residues. The CDR3 protein is CASSDDNPTYEQYF. Here the CDR3 DNA reads TGTGCCAGCAGCGATGACAACCCCACCTACGAGCAGTACTTC.

The genes are TRBV4-1 and TRBJ2-4; a possible D gene is TRBD2 (5 bases). V was cut by 0 bases and J by 4 bases, with 10 bases left in between. CDR1 is MGHRA and CDR2 is YSYEKL in the germline V gene. The CDR3 spans 15 residues. CDR3 nucleotides: TGCGCCAGCAGCCAAGATTCCGGGAATAAAAACATTCAGTACTTC. It specifies CASSQDSGNKNIQYF.

The J gene is TRBJ2-2, the V gene TRBV16; D possibly corresponds to TRBD2 (6 bases). This CDR3 is built from 17 residues. V was shortened by 4 bases and J by 2 bases, with 17 bases between the two germline ends. Germline CDR1 KGHSY, CDR2 FQNENV. The CDR3 loop reads CASSPPLVAENTGELFF. The DNA for the CDR3 is TGTGCCAGCAGCCCGCCCCTGGTAGCGGAAAACACCGGGGAGCTGTTTTTT.

This clone occurred once. V and J are TRBV5-1 and TRBJ1-4, with 7 nucleotides matching TRBD1. V trimming: 5 bases; J trimming: 0 bases; junction bases outside the gene matches: 4. CDR1 and CDR2 from the germline V gene are SGHRS and YFSETQ. The CDR3 length is 15 residues. CDR3 DNA sequence: TGCGCCAGCAGGTCGACAGGGACAACTAATGAAAAACTGTTTTTT. This gives the protein CASRSTGTTNEKLFF. The full variable domain, in which reference TRBV5-1 and TRBJ1-4 provide the parts outside the CDR3, is KAGVTQTPRYLIKTRGQQVTLSCSPISGHRSVSWYQQTPGQGLQFLFEYFSETQRNKGNFPGRFSGRQFSNSRSEMNVSTLELGDSALYLCASRSTGTTNEKLFFGSGTQLSVL.

The table lists this clone with a few counts. The V and J genes are TRBV13 and TRBJ2-5; TRBD2 agrees at 7 bases. After removal of 4 bases from V and 7 bases from J, the junction contained 12 bases not matched to a gene. Looked up from germline, CDR1 is PRHDT and CDR2 is FYEKMQ (reference sequence). CDR3 length: 15 amino acids. DNA of the CDR3: TGTGCCAGCAGCTCCGGGGTAGCGGGCCCAGGGACCCAGTACTTC. Translated, it gives CASSSGVAGPGTQYF.

This sequence joins TRBV6-5 and TRBJ2-7; 13 bases fit TRBD2. Germline CDR1 and CDR2: MNHEY and SVGAGI. V lost 6 bases, J lost 2 bases, and 1 base stayed unmatched. The CDR3 spans 14 residues. CDR3 residues: CASRGLAGTYEQYF. The CDR3 coding sequence is TGTGCCAGCAGGGGACTAGCGGGGACCTACGAGCAGTACTTC.

This chain uses TRBV5-5 with TRBJ2-7; D perhaps matches TRBD1 (5 bases). The germline gives CDR1 SGHKS, CDR2 YYEKEE (reference sequence). The CDR3 is 16 amino acids. V lost 0 bases and J lost 4, with 17 bases in between. The CDR3 region has the DNA TGTGCCAGCAGCTTGGTTGGGGCAGGGTCTATATACGAGCAGTACTTC. This codes for CASSLVGAGSIYEQYF. Full variable domain (rest looked up from reference TRBV5-5 and TRBJ2-7): DAGVTQSPTHLIKTRGQQVTLRCSPISGHKSVSWYQQVLGQGPQFIFQYYEKEERGRGNFPDRFSARQFPNYSSELNVNALLLGDSALYLCASSLVGAGSIYEQYFGPGTRLTVT.

The sample holds one count of this clone. The gene calls are TRBV6-5 and TRBJ2-3, with D perhaps TRBD1 (6 bases). V lost 6 bases, J lost 0 bases, and 13 bases lay in between. Germline CDR1 is MNHEY and CDR2 is SVGAGI. This CDR3 comprises 15 residues. CDR3 in DNA: TGTGCCAGCAGCCCAGGGGAGACTAGCACAGATACGCAGTATTTT. Its translation: CASSPGETSTDTQYF.

V usage is TRBV2 and J usage is TRBJ1-6; 9 positions agree with TRBD1. CDR3 length: 15 amino acids. V shed 7 bases and J 8 bases; nucleotides not matched to a gene: 9. CDR1 and CDR2 (germline): SNHLY, FYNNEI. CDR3 DNA sequence: TGTGCCAGCAAAGCCGGGACAGGGCATCATTCACCCCTCCACTTT. Translating gives CASKAGTGHHSPLHF.

Comments on this clone: Its ends do not fully match the called genes, so a read error is possible. This chain links TRBV3-1 (or the pseudogene TRBV3-2) with TRBJ1-2; D may be TRBD1 (5 bases). The CDR3 sequence is 14 residues long. Germline V CDR1 and CDR2: LGHDT, YNNKEL (reference sequence). The chain's CDR3 is CASSQDSRQGPFLF. CDR3 in DNA: TGTGCCAGCAGCCAAGATTCAAGGCAGGGTCCTTTTCTCTTC.

J is TRBJ2-7 and V is TRBV19; TRBD1 matches 11 bases. Germline V gives CDR1 LNHDA, CDR2 SQIVND (reference sequence). Trimming took 5 bases from V and 3 from J; bases not matched to a gene: 12. The CDR3 is 17 residues long. CDR3 nucleotide sequence: TGTGCCAGTAGTTTGCTTGCCGGGACAGGGGGACTCTACGAGCAGTACTTC. Protein sequence: CASSLLAGTGGLYEQYF. The entire variable domain, with the rest obtained from reference TRBV19 and TRBJ2-7, is as follows: DGGITQSPKYLFRKEGQNVTLSCEQNLNHDAMYWYRQDPGQGLRLIYYSQIVNDFQKGDIAEGYSVSREKKESFPLTVTSAQKNPTAFYLCASSLLAGTGGLYEQYFGPGTRLTVT.

The chain employs TRBV19 and TRBJ2-6; unclear D gene. CDR1 and CDR2 from the germline V gene are LNHDA and SQIVND (reference sequence). The CDR3 consists of 15 residues. Trimming pared 5 bases from V and 0 bases from J, leaving 8 bases between. CDR3 loop: CASSPRNSGANVLTF. The CDR3 region has the DNA TGTGCCAGTAGTCCGCGGAACTCTGGGGCCAACGTCCTGACTTTC.

This chain uses TRBV2 with TRBJ2-1; 11 bases line up with TRBD2. V shed 1 base and J 11 bases; nucleotides not matched to a gene: 7. The CDR3 loop spans 15 amino acids. Germline-derived CDR1 and CDR2 are SNHLY and FYNNEI. The CDR3 bases are TGTGCCAGCAGTGAAGATGTAGCGGGGGGGCAAAAGCAGTTCTTC. Translation: CASSEDVAGGQKQFF. The full variable domain, with the rest looked up from reference TRBV2 and TRBJ2-1, is EPEVTQTPSHQVTQMGQEVILRCVPISNHLYFYWYRQILGQKVEFLVSFYNNEISEKSEIFDDQFSVERPDGSNFTLKIRSTKLEDSAMYFCASSEDVAGGQKQFFGPGTRLTVL.

V usage is TRBV7-3 and J usage is TRBJ2-2; D might be TRBD1 (5 bases). CDR1 and CDR2 (germline): SGHTA, FQGTGA. This CDR3 region has 14 residues. Trimming took off 0 bases at V and 7 bases at J, with 9 bases between the two ends. CDR3 region: CASSLTQGGGELFF. The CDR3 nucleotides are TGTGCCAGCAGCTTAACGCAGGGCGGCGGGGAGCTGTTTTTT. The full variable domain, with the rest looked up from reference TRBV7-3 and TRBJ2-2, is GAGVSQTPSNKVTEKGKYVELRCDPISGHTALYWYRQSLGQGPEFLIYFQGTGAADDSGLPNDRFFAVRPEGSVSTLKIQRTERGDSAVYLCASSLTQGGGELFFGEGSRLTVL.

The chain couples TRBV2 to TRBJ2-1, with D maybe TRBD2 (5 bases). Trimming left V 7 bases short and J 4 bases short, with 17 bases between. The germline gives CDR1 SNHLY, CDR2 FYNNEI. CDR3 length: 15 residues. In DNA, the CDR3 is TGTGCCAGCAACCGGGCTAGCCTTACTTACAATGAGCAGTTCTTC. Protein product: CASNRASLTYNEQFF. The full variable domain, completed using reference TRBV2 and TRBJ2-1, is EPEVTQTPSHQVTQMGQEVILRCVPISNHLYFYWYRQILGQKVEFLVSFYNNEISEKSEIFDDQFSVERPDGSNFTLKIRSTKLEDSAMYFCASNRASLTYNEQFFGPGTRLTVL.

This chain uses TRBV30 with TRBJ2-5, with 9 bases aligning to TRBD2. V lost 3 bases to trimming and J lost 3 bases; unmatched junction nucleotides: 8. This CDR3 spans 15 amino acids. CDR1 is GTSNPN, CDR2 SVGIG, per germline (reference sequence). The CDR3, as DNA: TGTGCCTGGAGCGCCACTAGCGGGTCAGAAGAGACCCAGTACTTC. This encodes CAWSATSGSEETQYF.

This chain connects TRBV21-1 to TRBJ2-7; the table's D call TRBD1 went unverified against the DNA. TRBV21-1 is classified as a pseudogene. The CDR3 contains 13 residues. CDR3 sequence (DNA): TGTGCCAGCAGCAAACAGGGGAGCTACGAGCAGTACTTC. Its protein is CASSKQGSYEQYF.